One sample yielded the 27 T cell receptor beta chains listed below, sequenced in a study of T cells after yellow fever vaccination. TCRdb ran MiXCR on the 5' RACE reads and lists one entry per CDR3 protein. Of hundreds of thousands of distinct CDR3 sequences in the sample, about 8.3% were seen once. The sample consisted of PBMCs, taken approximately 47 days after the first yellow fever vaccination. The origin of the receptors is a man aged 18 to 30 who received the YFV17D yellow fever vaccine.

This sequence joins TRBV7-2 and TRBJ1-1; no reliable D call. CDR3 length equals 14 residues. Germline CDR1 reads SGHTA; CDR2 reads FQGNSA. V lost 2 bases and J lost 5, with 12 bases in between. DNA for the CDR3: TGTGCCAGCAGCTTAATGGCAGCGCGGACTGAAGCTTTCTTT. Translation gives CASSLMAARTEAFF.

The table lists this clonotype with many counts. V is TRBV7-6 and J is TRBJ2-5; 7 bases are shared with TRBD1. Germline V lookup: CDR1 SGHVS, CDR2 FNYEAQ. The CDR3 extends over 14 amino acids. The V and J ends lost 5 bases and 1 base, in that order; junction bases with no gene match: 4. Here the CDR3 reads CASSQRTGQETQYF. The CDR3 DNA reads TGTGCCAGCAGCCAAAGGACAGGCCAAGAGACCCAGTACTTC.

In its sample, this clonotype was seen many times. The chain recombines TRBV18 with TRBJ2-7, with 9 bases that match TRBD2. The V gene end was trimmed by 1 base and the J gene end by 7 bases; junction bases not matched to a gene: 2. This CDR3 is built from 13 residues. Germline values: CDR1 KGHSH, CDR2 LQKENI. The CDR3: CASSPLAGDEQYF. The CDR3 coding sequence is TGTGCCAGCTCACCACTAGCGGGGGATGAGCAGTACTTC.

J is TRBJ1-2 and V is TRBV5-4; TRBD1 is a possible D gene (5 bases). The CDR3 is made up of 14 amino acids. Trimming removed 4 bases from V and 4 bases from J, with 14 bases in between. Looked up from germline, CDR1 is SGHNT and CDR2 is YYREEE (reference sequence). CDR3 nucleotide sequence: TGTGCCAGCAGCCCTGCGCCAGGGCCCTATGGCTACACCTTC. It specifies CASSPAPGPYGYTF.

This clonotype appeared a few times. The CDR3 loop is CAISEAGTGVDGYTF. Here the CDR3 DNA reads TGTGCCATCAGTGAAGCCGGGACAGGGGTTGATGGCTACACCTTC. V gene TRBV10-3 combines with J gene TRBJ1-2, with TRBD1 matching over 10 bases. The V gene end was trimmed by 3 bases and the J gene end by 6 bases; junction bases not matched to a gene: 7. Germline CDR1 is ENHRY and CDR2 is SYGVKD. The CDR3 runs 15 residues.

The V and J genes are TRBV29-1 and TRBJ2-6, with D hard to call. From germline, CDR1 is SQVTM and CDR2 ANQGSEA. The CDR3 extends over 13 amino acids. Trimming took 4 bases from V and 0 from J, leaving 4 bases between them. CDR3 sequence reads: CSVGSSGANVLTF. The CDR3, as DNA: TGCAGCGTTGGGAGCTCTGGGGCCAACGTCCTGACTTTC.

This clonotype occurred many times. The rearrangement joins TRBV29-1 to TRBJ2-1; D gene uncertain. Trimming took off 3 bases at V and 5 bases at J, with 17 bases between the two ends. The CDR3 sequence is 15 residues long. The germline CDR1 and CDR2 sequences are SQVTM and ANQGSEA. DNA for the CDR3: TGCAGCGTTGATCCCCCAACGGAGCCTCACAATGAGCAGTTCTTC. Its protein is CSVDPPTEPHNEQFF.

This clonotype was recorded a few times. The chain is built from TRBV20-1 and TRBJ2-2, with D unresolved. The V end lost 6 bases, the J end lost 0 bases, and 8 bases lay between the germline ends. This CDR3 comprises 13 residues. CDR1 is DFQATT, CDR2 SNEGSKA, per germline (reference sequence). CDR3 sequence: CSALASNTGELFF. The CDR3 coding sequence is TGCAGTGCCTTGGCCTCGAACACCGGGGAGCTGTTTTTT.

There are a few counts of this clonotype. CDR3 region: CASRRSSGGTRSTQYF. In DNA, the CDR3 is TGTGCCAGCAGGCGATCTAGCGGGGGTACCAGATCGACCCAGTACTTC. V and J are TRBV6-1 and TRBJ2-5; 10 nucleotides agree with TRBD2. The J segment lost 7 bases and the V segment lost 6 bases, leaving 14 bases of the junction unmatched. Looked up from germline, CDR1 is MNHNS and CDR2 is SASEGT. The CDR3 runs to 16 residues.

This chain links TRBV19 with TRBJ1-5, with D possibly TRBD1 on 6 matching bases. V was shortened by 5 bases and J by 4 bases, with 12 bases between the two germline ends. From germline, CDR1 is LNHDA and CDR2 SQIVND (reference sequence). This CDR3 contains 14 residues. The CDR3 DNA sequence: TGTGCCAGTAGTGGGCTACAGGGAAATCAGCCCCAGCATTTT. It yields the protein CASSGLQGNQPQHF.

The genes are TRBV20-1 and TRBJ1-1; no reliable D call. Deletions cut 0 bases from V and 8 bases from J, with 13 bases between. This CDR3 contains 13 residues. Germline CDR1 reads DFQATT; CDR2 reads SNEGSKA (reference sequence). CDR3 DNA sequence: TGCAGTGCTAGAGATGACGAGGGAGCAGAAGCTTTCTTT. Protein product: CSARDDEGAEAFF.

This clonotype was counted between two and nine times. CDR3 bases: TGTGCCAGCAGTTTCGCAGGGTACGGTGACACCTTC. It translates to CASSFAGYGDTF. The chain recombines TRBV12-3 or TRBV12-4 with TRBJ1-2, with D possibly TRBD1 on 5 matching bases. V gave up 3 bases and J gave up 12 bases, with 14 bases separating them. The CDR3 extends over 12 amino acids.

The sample holds one count of this clonotype. This chain links TRBV12-3 or TRBV12-4 with TRBJ2-3, with D perhaps given as TRBD1 or TRBD2 (5 bases each). The germline V and J ends were trimmed by 11 bases and 1 base, with 28 bases remaining between them. This CDR3 comprises 18 residues. CDR3 in amino acids: CAFSLATPGPWGTDTQYF. The DNA for the CDR3 is TGTGCCTTCAGTTTAGCGACCCCGGGACCGTGGGGCACAGATACGCAGTATTTT.

A few counts support this clonotype. The genes are TRBV5-1 and TRBJ2-1; D gene unclear. The CDR3 consists of 16 residues. Trimming removed 1 base from V and 1 base from J, with 12 bases in between. Germline CDR1 SGHRS, CDR2 YFSETQ. CDR3 amino acids: CASSLYGLGSYNEQFF. The DNA for the CDR3 is TGCGCCAGCAGCTTGTACGGTTTAGGGTCCTACAATGAGCAGTTCTTC.

This chain joins TRBV6-2 or TRBV6-3 and TRBJ1-5; TRBD1 aligns across 8 bases. The CDR3 runs 17 residues. CDR1 is MNHEY and CDR2 is SVGEGT in the germline V gene. The junction had 8 bases not matched to a gene; V was cut back by 2 bases and J by 2 bases. CDR3 sequence reads: CASSYIRGREGNQPQHF. The DNA for the CDR3 is TGTGCCAGCAGTTACATCAGGGGGCGAGAGGGCAATCAGCCCCAGCATTTT.

This clonotype was detected only a few times. J is TRBJ2-3 and V is TRBV6-5; D might be TRBD2 (6 bases). V gave up 4 bases and J gave up 6 bases, with 20 bases separating them. CDR3 length: 16 residues. Germline V gene data show CDR1 as MNHEY and CDR2 as SVGAGI. For the CDR3, the DNA is TGTGCCAGCAGTTTGGGGCCTGGGACTCTGGATGATACGCAGTATTTT. Protein: CASSLGPGTLDDTQYF.

This clonotype was recorded a few times. This chain links TRBV10-3 with TRBJ2-6, with D maybe TRBD1 (6 bases). The CDR3 runs to 20 residues. V was shortened by 0 bases and J by 2 bases, with 20 bases between the two germline ends. Germline CDR1 ENHRY, CDR2 SYGVKD. CDR3 nucleotides: TGTGCCATCAGTGAGTCGAAGGAGGACAGAGTGTCCCCTGGGGCCAACGTCCTGACTTTC. Residues: CAISESKEDRVSPGANVLTF.

This rearrangement joins TRBV15 to TRBJ2-5; the D gene is possibly TRBD1 (6 bases). Between the trimmed V and J ends, which lost 8 bases and 2 bases, there was a span of 18 bases. The germline V gene encodes CDR1 LNHNV and CDR2 YYDKDF (reference sequence). The CDR3 contains 15 residues. This CDR3 is CATLTRTGFQETQYF. The CDR3 bases are TGTGCCACCCTCACCCGAACAGGGTTTCAAGAGACCCAGTACTTC. The whole variable domain, remainder taken from reference TRBV15 and TRBJ2-5, is DAMVIQNPRYQVTQFGKPVTLSCSQTLNHNVMYWYQQKSSQAPKLLFHYYDKDFNNEADTPDNFQSRRPNTSFCFLDIRSPGLGDTAMYLCATLTRTGFQETQYFGPGTRLLVL.

The chain uses TRBV5-1 and TRBJ2-3; tentatively, D is TRBD1 (6 bases). The CDR3 is 16 amino acids. The V and J ends lost 6 bases and 1 base respectively, with 18 bases between them. CDR1 is SGHRS, CDR2 YFSETQ, per germline. For the CDR3, the DNA is TGCGCCAGCACTACGGCTACAGGGTTTCGCACAGATACGCAGTATTTT. Translated, it gives CASTTATGFRTDTQYF.

The chain recombines TRBV5-1 with TRBJ2-3; perhaps TRBD2 as D (6 bases). The CDR3 sequence is 15 residues long. The germline V gene encodes CDR1 SGHRS and CDR2 YFSETQ. With 7 bases removed from V and 2 bases from J, the gap between germline ends came to 17 bases. This CDR3 reads CASRRSGDLTDTQYF. DNA of the CDR3: TGCGCCAGCCGGAGGTCGGGGGACCTCACAGATACGCAGTATTTT.

At least ten counts were recorded for this clonotype. V is TRBV4-3 and J is TRBJ2-3; D is unresolved. Germline V CDR1 and CDR2: LGHNA, YSLEER. With 2 bases removed from V and 3 bases from J, the gap between germline ends came to 0 bases. The CDR3 has 11 residues. CDR3 bases: TGCGCCAGCAGCCAAACAGATACGCAGTATTTT. The encoded protein is CASSQTDTQYF.

V gene TRBV23-1 combines with J gene TRBJ2-7; tentative D call: TRBD1 (5 bases). TRBV23-1 has ORF status, its function being uncertain. Trimming removed 1 base from V and 2 bases from J, with 15 bases in between. The CDR3 runs to 16 residues. For the CDR3, the DNA is TGCGCCAGCAGTCAATTCCCTCGACAGCCCGCCTACGAGCAGTACTTC. Translating it yields CASSQFPRQPAYEQYF.

This chain links TRBV4-1 with TRBJ1-1; no clear D. CDR1 is MGHRA, CDR2 YSYEKL, per germline. CDR3 length: 15 residues. With 1 base removed from V and 11 bases from J, the gap between germline ends came to 20 bases. The CDR3: CASSQGFVSVGWAFF. CDR3 DNA sequence: TGCGCCAGCAGCCAAGGATTCGTTTCCGTGGGGTGGGCTTTCTTT.

This clonotype appeared a few times. The chain has TRBV7-8 and TRBJ2-2, with TRBD1 matching over 9 bases. The V segment lost 5 bases and the J segment 3 bases; nucleotides outside the gene matches: 7. Germline loops: CDR1 SGHVS, CDR2 FQNEAQ. This CDR3 is 16 amino acids long. CDR3 amino acids: CASSQTGGLDTGELFF. The DNA of the CDR3 is TGTGCCAGCAGCCAAACAGGGGGCTTGGACACCGGGGAGCTGTTTTTT.

The V call is TRBV18, the J call TRBJ1-4; no definite D call. Per the germline V gene, CDR1 is KGHSH and CDR2 is LQKENI. This CDR3 comprises 13 residues. The V end was cut by 5 bases, the J end by 4 bases, with 8 bases between. The CDR3 region is CASSGQYNEKLFF. The CDR3 DNA follows: TGTGCCAGCTCAGGGCAGTATAATGAAAAACTGTTTTTT. Based on the CDR3 plus reference TRBV18 and TRBJ1-4, the full variable domain is NAGVMQNPRHLVRRRGQEARLRCSPMKGHSHVYWYRQLPEEGLKFMVYLQKENIIDESGMPKERFSAEFPKEGPSILRIQQVVRGDSAAYFCASSGQYNEKLFFGSGTQLSVL.

Only a few counts were recorded for this clonotype. The chain combines TRBV30 with TRBJ2-7; D gene unclear. V gave up 2 bases and J gave up 3 bases, with 11 bases separating them. CDR1 and CDR2 from the germline V gene are GTSNPN and SVGIG (reference sequence). There are 13 residues in the CDR3. The DNA for the CDR3 is TGTGCCTGGAGTTCAACAGATTACTACGAGCAGTACTTC. Protein product: CAWSSTDYYEQYF. The complete variable domain, with remaining parts taken from reference TRBV30 and TRBJ2-7, reads SQTIHQWPATLVQPVGSPLSLECTVEGTSNPNLYWYRQAAGRGLQLLFYSVGIGQISSEVPQNLSASRPQDRQFILSSKKLLLSDSGFYLCAWSSTDYYEQYFGPGTRLTVT.

The chain employs TRBV18 and TRBJ2-7; D not certain. Trimming stripped 3 bases from V and 3 bases from J, with 9 bases between. The CDR3 runs to 13 residues. The germline gives CDR1 KGHSH, CDR2 LQKENI. CDR3 DNA sequence: TGTGCCAGCTCACCCCAGGACCTCTACGAGCAGTACTTC. The encoded protein is CASSPQDLYEQYF.